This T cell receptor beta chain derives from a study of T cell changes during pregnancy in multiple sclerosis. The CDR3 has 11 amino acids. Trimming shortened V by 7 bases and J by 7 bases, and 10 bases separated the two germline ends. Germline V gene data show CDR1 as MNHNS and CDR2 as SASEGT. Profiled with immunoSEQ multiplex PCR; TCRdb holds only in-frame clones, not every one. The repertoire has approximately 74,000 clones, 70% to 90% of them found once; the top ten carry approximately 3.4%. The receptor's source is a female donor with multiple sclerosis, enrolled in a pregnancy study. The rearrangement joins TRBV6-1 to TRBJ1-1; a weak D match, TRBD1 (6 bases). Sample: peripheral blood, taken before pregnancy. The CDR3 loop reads CASIQGIEAFF. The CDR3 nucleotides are TGTGCCAGCATACAGGGCATTGAAGCTTTCTTT.